This entry lists 6 T cell receptor beta chains sequenced from one sample in a study of blood T cell repertoires in COVID-19. Libraries were prepared by immunoSEQ multiplex PCR; TCRdb keeps only in-frame clonotypes and omits some of them. Of hundreds of thousands of clones listed, approximately 83% were seen once; the top ten hold roughly 4.8%. The sequencing input was PBMCs or T cells enriched from blood (not recorded which). The origin of the receptors is a woman in her forties or fifties who had been exposed to COVID-19.

The chain recombines TRBV7-9 with TRBJ1-6; D not certain. Germline V gene sequence: CDR1 SEHNR, CDR2 FQNEAQ (reference sequence). V lost 3 bases to trimming and J lost 10 bases, with 19 bases between them. This CDR3 is built from 16 residues. The CDR3 is CASSLRTRGSESPLHF. The CDR3 DNA reads as TGTGCCAGCAGCTTGAGAACACGAGGGTCGGAATCACCCCTCCACTTT. The variable domain in full, with the rest retrieved from reference TRBV7-9 and TRBJ1-6, is DTGVSQNPRHKITKRGQNVTFRCDPISEHNRLYWYRQTLGQGPEFLTYFQNEAQLEKSRLLSDRFSAERPKGSFSTLEIQRTEQGDSAMYLCASSLRTRGSESPLHFGNGTRLTVT.

Comment on this clone: Other DNA sequences of this sample code for an identical CDR3. The chain joins TRBV6-1 to TRBJ1-4; 8 bases are shared with TRBD1. Germline trimming cut 1 base from V and 8 bases from J; bases unmatched to any gene: 3. The CDR3 is 14 amino acids. Looked up from germline, CDR1 is MNHNS and CDR2 is SASEGT. Here the CDR3 reads CASSEGTGSEKLFF. DNA of the CDR3: TGTGCCAGCAGTGAAGGGACAGGGAGCGAAAAACTGTTTTTT.

The chain is built from TRBV24-1 and TRBJ2-1; unclear D gene. This CDR3 contains 13 residues. The V gene lost 5 bases and the J gene lost 4 bases, with 8 bases spanning the gap. Looked up from germline, CDR1 is KGHDR and CDR2 is SFDVKD. CDR3: CATSGPVYNEQFF. CDR3 DNA: TGTGCCACCAGTGGTCCGGTGTACAATGAGCAGTTCTTC.

This clone showed up just a few times. The chain uses TRBV4-3 and TRBJ1-6; D uncertain. V dropped 2 bases and J dropped 6 bases, with 11 bases sitting between them. Germline assignment: CDR1 LGHNA and CDR2 YSLEER. CDR3 length: 15 amino acids. The CDR3, as DNA: TGCGCCAGCAGCCAACGGTCTCCGCCTAATTCACCCCTCCACTTT. Protein: CASSQRSPPNSPLHF.

The chain combines TRBV3-1 (or the pseudogene TRBV3-2) with TRBJ2-2; 8 positions match TRBD1. Germline values: CDR1 LGHDT, CDR2 YNNKEL (reference sequence). V trimming: 8 bases; J trimming: 7 bases; junction bases outside the gene matches: 6. The CDR3 is 13 residues long. CDR3 protein: CASRQGLDGELFF. Here the CDR3 DNA reads TGTGCCAGCCGACAGGGGCTCGACGGGGAGCTGTTTTTT.

The rearrangement joins TRBV7-8 to TRBJ1-1; 7 bases align to TRBD1. The CDR3 is made up of 15 amino acids. V dropped 5 bases and J dropped 0; count of bases not matched to a gene: 6. The germline gives CDR1 SGHVS, CDR2 FQNEAQ. Written as DNA, the CDR3 is TGTGCCAGCAGCCCCGGGACAGCCATGAACACTGAAGCTTTCTTT. Its protein is CASSPGTAMNTEAFF.